This entry lists 20 T cell receptor beta chains sequenced from one sample in a study of Graves' ophthalmopathy and Graves' hyperthyroidism. RNA transcripts served as template for amplifying TCR beta CDR3 sequences. Second-round multiplex PCR came after a first-round RT-PCR that employed HTBI primers. MiXCR, applied by TCRdb to the multiplex PCR reads, yields one record per CDR3 protein. The repertoire holds some 390,000 distinct CDR3 sequences, 15% to 20% seen once, with about 1.4% in the top ten. The sequencing input was peripheral blood. All receptors come from a young woman with Graves' ophthalmopathy.

This clonotype was counted at least ten times. The V gene is TRBV20-1, the J gene TRBJ1-5; D possibly corresponds to TRBD1 (5 bases). This CDR3 spans 15 amino acids. V was pared by 5 bases and J by 4 bases, with 18 bases between. Germline V gene sequence: CDR1 DFQATT, CDR2 SNEGSKA (reference sequence). The CDR3: CSALLGGGENQPQHF. The CDR3 bases are TGCAGTGCTCTCTTGGGGGGGGGAGAAAATCAGCCCCAGCATTTT.

This clonotype was detected ten times or more. V usage is TRBV20-1 and J usage is TRBJ2-2; D is possibly TRBD1 (5 bases). CDR1 DFQATT and CDR2 SNEGSKA come from the germline V gene (reference sequence). Trimming removed 0 bases from V and 7 bases from J, with 9 bases in between. CDR3 length: 13 amino acids. CDR3 nucleotide sequence: TGCAGTGCTAGAGATCTTCAGGGCGGGGAGCTGTTTTTT. This encodes CSARDLQGGELFF.

The genes are TRBV7-2 and TRBJ2-5; maybe TRBD1 (5 bases). The germline gives CDR1 SGHTA, CDR2 FQGNSA. The V and J ends lost 1 base and 7 bases respectively, with 13 bases between them. There are 14 residues in the CDR3. The CDR3 region is CASSLELGPGTQYF. The CDR3 DNA reads as TGTGCCAGCAGCTTAGAGCTGGGGCCGGGGACCCAGTACTTC.

The table lists this clonotype with many counts. V gene TRBV9 combines with J gene TRBJ1-6, with D perhaps matching TRBD1 (6 bases). Trimming took off 0 bases at V and 7 bases at J, with 8 bases between the two ends. Germline values: CDR1 SGDLS, CDR2 YYNGEE. This CDR3 contains 14 residues. CDR3 bases: TGTGCCAGCAGCGTAGGTCAGGGGAATTCACCCCTCCACTTT. Its translation: CASSVGQGNSPLHF.

This clonotype was detected only a few times. The chain uses TRBV6-2 or TRBV6-3 and TRBJ2-7, with 7 nucleotides matching TRBD2. V shed 4 bases and J 0 bases; nucleotides not matched to a gene: 15. Germline V gives CDR1 MNHEY, CDR2 SVGEGT. The CDR3 is 18 amino acids. Written as DNA, the CDR3 is TGTGCCAGCAGTTTCGGGAGTCGACGACGGGACTACTCCTACGAGCAGTACTTC. Translating gives CASSFGSRRRDYSYEQYF.

This clonotype was recorded many times. The CDR3 nucleotides read TGTGCCAGCAGGGAGGCTGGGGCCAACGTCCTGACTTTC. It specifies CASREAGANVLTF. The rearrangement joins TRBV7-2 to TRBJ2-6; D perhaps matches TRBD2 (5 bases). V lost 6 bases, J lost 2 bases, and 5 bases lay in between. The CDR3 has 13 amino acids. In germline, CDR1 is SGHTA, CDR2 FQGNSA.

This clonotype has just a few counts. The V call is TRBV12-3 or TRBV12-4, the J call TRBJ2-2; D call uncertain. Trimming pared 7 bases from V and 0 bases from J, leaving 9 bases between. This CDR3 contains 14 residues. CDR3 DNA sequence: TGTGCCAGCAAAAGAGGAACGAACACCGGGGAGCTGTTTTTT. It encodes CASKRGTNTGELFF.

This clonotype was recorded many times. This chain links TRBV30 with TRBJ1-1; D uncertain. CDR1 is GTSNPN, CDR2 SVGIG, per germline (reference sequence). The CDR3 spans 8 residues. The CDR3 DNA follows: TGTGTCCGGGATGAAGCTTTCTTT. Its protein product is CVRDEAFF.

This clonotype was counted a single time. The J gene is TRBJ1-2, the V gene TRBV29-1; TRBD1 matches at 7 bases. The germline V gene encodes CDR1 SQVTM and CDR2 ANQGSEA. CDR3 length: 14 residues. The V segment lost 6 bases and the J segment 7 bases; nucleotides outside the gene matches: 14. CDR3 nucleotide sequence: TGCAGCGTCGTGACAGGGACCGGGGGTTTTGGCTACACCTTC. Amino acid sequence: CSVVTGTGGFGYTF. Filled out from reference TRBV29-1 and TRBJ1-2, the complete variable domain reads SAVISQKPSRDICQRGTSLTIQCQVDSQVTMMFWYRQQPGQSLTLIATANQGSEATYESGFVIDKFPISRPNLTFSTLTVSNMSPEDSSIYLCSVVTGTGGFGYTFGSGTRLTVV.

This clonotype was counted many times. The V call is TRBV12-3 or TRBV12-4, the J call TRBJ1-1; 7 nucleotides line up with TRBD1. The CDR3 has 14 amino acids. V shed 4 bases, J shed 1 base, and the junction held 3 bases outside the gene matches. Here the CDR3 reads CASSSQGWNTEAFF. CDR3 DNA: TGTGCCAGCAGTTCACAGGGGTGGAACACTGAAGCTTTCTTT.

This clonotype has at least ten counts. The chain couples TRBV28 to TRBJ2-6, with TRBD1 matching over 7 bases. Germline CDR1 and CDR2: MDHEN and SYDVKM. V lost 6 bases, J lost 0 bases, and 11 bases stayed unmatched. The length of the CDR3 is 18 residues. In DNA, the CDR3 is TGTGCCAGCAGCAAGCCCTTTCCAGGGGGCTCTGGGGCCAACGTCCTGACTTTC. Its protein is CASSKPFPGGSGANVLTF. Full variable domain (rest looked up from reference TRBV28 and TRBJ2-6): DVKVTQSSRYLVKRTGEKVFLECVQDMDHENMFWYRQDPGLGLRLIYFSYDVKMKEKGDIPEGYSVSREKKERFSLILESASTNQTSMYLCASSKPFPGGSGANVLTFGAGSRLTVL.

At least ten counts were recorded for this clonotype. This rearrangement joins TRBV6-2 or TRBV6-3 to TRBJ1-2; 12 bases line up with TRBD1. This CDR3 is built from 15 residues. The germline V gene has CDR1 MNHEY and CDR2 SVGEGT. The V gene end was trimmed by 5 bases and the J gene end by 8 bases; junction bases not matched to a gene: 9. The CDR3 sequence: CASSNPGQGAFGYTF. CDR3 DNA sequence: TGTGCCAGCAGTAACCCGGGACAGGGGGCGTTCGGCTACACCTTC.

V usage is TRBV6-1 and J usage is TRBJ2-7; 8 bases line up with TRBD2. After removal of 9 bases from V and 0 bases from J, the junction contained 10 bases not matched to a gene. This CDR3 contains 15 residues. Germline V gene sequence: CDR1 MNHNS, CDR2 SASEGT. The CDR3 DNA sequence: TGTGCCAGTAACCTCGAGCGGGGGAGCTCCTACGAGCAGTACTTC. Protein: CASNLERGSSYEQYF.

At least ten counts were recorded for this clonotype. The chain employs TRBV4-2 and TRBJ2-7, with 7 bases aligning to TRBD2. CDR1 and CDR2 from the germline V gene are LGHNA and YNFKEQ. J gave up 0 bases and V 0 bases, and 11 bases lay outside the gene matches. The CDR3 is made up of 18 amino acids. CDR3: CASSQEEGSSGFSYEQYF. CDR3 in DNA: TGTGCCAGCAGCCAAGAGGAGGGTAGTAGCGGGTTCTCCTACGAGCAGTACTTC.

At least ten counts were recorded for this clonotype. As DNA, the CDR3 is TGCGCCAGCAGCCGATTGACTGCAGCTCAAGAGACCCAGTACTTC. It yields the protein CASSRLTAAQETQYF. This chain connects TRBV4-1 to TRBJ2-5; unclear D gene. CDR1 is MGHRA and CDR2 is YSYEKL in the germline V gene. CDR3 length: 15 residues. Trimming removed 4 bases from V and 2 bases from J, with 14 bases in between.

This clonotype was detected only a few times. The gene calls are TRBV9 and TRBJ2-7; 7 nucleotides align to TRBD2. This CDR3 spans 15 amino acids. CDR1 and CDR2 (germline): SGDLS, YYNGEE. Germline trimming cut 4 bases from V and 4 bases from J; bases unmatched to any gene: 11. This CDR3 is CASSPLADTLYEQYF. For the CDR3, the DNA is TGTGCCAGCAGCCCTCTAGCGGATACTTTATACGAGCAGTACTTC.

This clonotype has a count of ten or more. This rearrangement joins TRBV9 to TRBJ1-5; D might be TRBD1 (6 bases). Germline CDR1 reads SGDLS; CDR2 reads YYNGEE. The CDR3 is 13 residues long. Trimming took off 4 bases at V and 6 bases at J, with 11 bases between the two ends. The CDR3 loop reads CASSPGAGQPQHF. In nucleotides, the CDR3 is TGTGCCAGCAGCCCAGGGGCGGGTCAGCCCCAGCATTTT. The variable domain in full, completed from reference TRBV9 and TRBJ1-5, reads DSGVTQTPKHLITATGQRVTLRCSPRSGDLSVYWYQQSLDQGLQFLIQYYNGEERAKGNILERFSAQQFPDLHSELNLSSLELGDSALYFCASSPGAGQPQHFGDGTRLSIL.

This clonotype has more than one count but fewer than ten. The rearrangement links TRBV30 to TRBJ1-1; D unresolved. The CDR3 has 12 residues. Trimming took off 5 bases at V and 4 bases at J, with 11 bases between the two ends. Germline loops: CDR1 GTSNPN, CDR2 SVGIG (reference sequence). The CDR3 DNA reads TGTGCCTGGGGGCCGGGTAGCACTGAAGCTTTCTTT. Its translation: CAWGPGSTEAFF.

This sequence joins TRBV27 and TRBJ1-5, with 7 positions matching TRBD1. The CDR3 sequence is 13 residues long. V dropped 9 bases and J dropped 7; count of bases not matched to a gene: 9. Germline-derived CDR1 and CDR2 are MNHEY and SMNVEV (reference sequence). CDR3 sequence: CARFYRGMQPQHF. CDR3 nucleotide sequence: TGTGCCAGATTCTACAGGGGCATGCAGCCCCAGCATTTT.

The chain carries TRBV7-3 and TRBJ2-5; perhaps D is TRBD1 or TRBD2 (5 bases each). The CDR3 is 14 amino acids. Looked up from germline, CDR1 is SGHTA and CDR2 is FQGTGA. Trimming left V 1 base short and J 2 bases short, with 8 bases between. The CDR3 nucleotides are TGTGCCAGCAGCTTAATGGGGGAGCAAGAGACCCAGTACTTC. Residues: CASSLMGEQETQYF.